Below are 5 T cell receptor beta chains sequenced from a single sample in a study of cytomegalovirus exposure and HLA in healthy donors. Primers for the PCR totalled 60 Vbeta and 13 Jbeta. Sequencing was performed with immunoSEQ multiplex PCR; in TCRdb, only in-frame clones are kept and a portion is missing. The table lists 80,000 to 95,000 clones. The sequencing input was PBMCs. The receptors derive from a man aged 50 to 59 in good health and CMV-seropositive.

The CDR3 protein is CASSARTSGETQYF. Here the CDR3 DNA reads TGTGCCAGCTCCGCTAGGACTAGCGGAGAGACCCAGTACTTC. V is TRBV6-1 and J is TRBJ2-5; 10 nucleotides line up with TRBD2. Germline loops: CDR1 MNHNS, CDR2 SASEGT. This CDR3 comprises 14 residues. Losses at the gene ends were 8 bases for V and 4 bases for J; bases not matched to a gene: 7.

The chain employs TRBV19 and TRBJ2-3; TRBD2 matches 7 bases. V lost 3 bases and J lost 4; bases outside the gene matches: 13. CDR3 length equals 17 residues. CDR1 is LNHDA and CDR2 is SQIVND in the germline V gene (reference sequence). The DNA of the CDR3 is TGTGCCAGTAGTATGGGGAGCGGGGTTATGATATCAGATACGCAGTATTTT. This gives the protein CASSMGSGVMISDTQYF.

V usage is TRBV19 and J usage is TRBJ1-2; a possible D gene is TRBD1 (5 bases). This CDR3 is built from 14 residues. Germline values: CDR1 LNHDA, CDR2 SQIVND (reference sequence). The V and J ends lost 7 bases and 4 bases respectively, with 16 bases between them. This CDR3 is CASTRETEGYGYTF. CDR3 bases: TGTGCCAGTACCCGTGAGACAGAAGGCTATGGCTACACCTTC. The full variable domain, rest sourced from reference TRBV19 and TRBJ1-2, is DGGITQSPKYLFRKEGQNVTLSCEQNLNHDAMYWYRQDPGQGLRLIYYSQIVNDFQKGDIAEGYSVSREKKESFPLTVTSAQKNPTAFYLCASTRETEGYGYTFGSGTRLTVV.

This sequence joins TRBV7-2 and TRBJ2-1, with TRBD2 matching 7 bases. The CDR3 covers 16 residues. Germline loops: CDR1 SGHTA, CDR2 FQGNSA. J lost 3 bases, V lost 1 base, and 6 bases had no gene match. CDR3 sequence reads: CASSLEGGGYYNEQFF. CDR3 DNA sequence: TGTGCCAGCAGCTTAGAGGGCGGGGGATACTACAATGAGCAGTTCTTC.

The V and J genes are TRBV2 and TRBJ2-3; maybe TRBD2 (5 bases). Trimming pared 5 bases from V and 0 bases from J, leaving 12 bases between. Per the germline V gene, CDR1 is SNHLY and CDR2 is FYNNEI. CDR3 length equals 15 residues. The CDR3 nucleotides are TGTGCCAGCAGTTTGAACCGAGGGAGCACAGATACGCAGTATTTT. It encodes CASSLNRGSTDTQYF. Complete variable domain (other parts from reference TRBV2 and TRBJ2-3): EPEVTQTPSHQVTQMGQEVILRCVPISNHLYFYWYRQILGQKVEFLVSFYNNEISEKSEIFDDQFSVERPDGSNFTLKIRSTKLEDSAMYFCASSLNRGSTDTQYFGPGTRLTVL.